A single T cell receptor (beta chain) is shown here with its context. No antigen is known for it. This record comes from a study of Graves' ophthalmopathy and Graves' hyperthyroidism. In the study overall: No treatment had been given when peripheral blood was collected at initial diagnosis.

Study-level findings and limits: A majority of expanded thyroid clonotypes exceeding 0.001 frequency were likewise present in blood.

CDR1 and CDR2 (germline): ENHRY, SYGVKD. The CDR3 totals 12 residues. Trimming removed 7 bases from V and 5 bases from J, with 11 bases in between. Scientists amplified the TCR beta CDR3 regions from RNA transcripts. First-round RT-PCR with HTBI primers preceded a second-round multiplex PCR. MiXCR, applied by TCRdb to the multiplex PCR reads, yields one record per CDR3 protein. The table shows more than 150,000 distinct CDR3 sequences, with less than 45% occurring only once. The sample was peripheral blood. This rearrangement joins TRBV10-3 to TRBJ1-1; D possibly corresponds to TRBD1 (5 bases). This clonotype originated in a woman between 40 and 55 years old with Graves' ophthalmopathy. The CDR3 loop is CAIKGPGTEAFF. CDR3 sequence (DNA): TGTGCCATCAAGGGCCCAGGGACTGAAGCTTTCTTT.